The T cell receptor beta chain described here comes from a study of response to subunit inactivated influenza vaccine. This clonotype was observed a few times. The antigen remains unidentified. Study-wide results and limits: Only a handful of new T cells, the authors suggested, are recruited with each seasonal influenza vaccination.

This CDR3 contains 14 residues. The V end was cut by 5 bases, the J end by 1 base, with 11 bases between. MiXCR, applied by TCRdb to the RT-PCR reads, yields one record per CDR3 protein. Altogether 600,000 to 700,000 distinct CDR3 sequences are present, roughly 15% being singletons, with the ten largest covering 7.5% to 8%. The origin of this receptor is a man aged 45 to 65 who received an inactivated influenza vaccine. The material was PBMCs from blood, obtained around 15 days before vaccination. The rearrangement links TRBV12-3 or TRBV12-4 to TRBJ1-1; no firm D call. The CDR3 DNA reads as TGTGCCAGCAGTCACAGTCGACGGAACACTGAAGCTTTCTTT. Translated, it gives CASSHSRRNTEAFF.